The sequence of this T cell receptor beta chain was determined in a study of beta chain features in type 1 diabetes. The isolated RNA, all of it, was reverse transcribed, so expressed TCRB transcripts were what got sequenced. Assay used: immunoSEQ multiplex PCR; TCRdb lists only in-frame clones, some missing. Of just over 450,000 clones in the sample, roughly 31% were seen once. V shed 0 bases and J shed 5 bases, with 12 bases lying between them. Germline assignment: CDR1 SGHRS and CDR2 YFSETQ. The CDR3 has 15 residues. In its sample, this clone was seen a few times. This receptor was obtained from a man aged 18 to 30 in good health. The rearrangement uses TRBV5-1 and TRBJ2-1; D is perhaps TRBD1 or TRBD2 (5 bases each). Source material: naive CD4+ T cells from blood. The DNA of the CDR3 is TGCGCCAGCAGCTTGGATTTGGGGGACGACAATGAGCAGTTCTTC. Protein product: CASSLDLGDDNEQFF.